The 22 T cell receptor gamma chains given below trace back to one sample, sequenced in a study of gamma-delta chains in newborns, infants, children. TCRdb used CATT to re-call clones from the reads. The specimen's table records dozens of gamma-chain clones. The sequenced sample was blood, obtained at baseline. These receptors were obtained from a child who received the measles vaccine. This table probably holds off-target reads from a library built for another chain.

Concerning this clone: No DNA is shown, since the ends of the CDR3 on it are uncertain; the CDR3 is the one TCRdb lists. For the V gene the call is TRGV9; the J gene has no call. Germline CDR1 and CDR2: GITISATS and ISYDGTV (reference sequence). The CDR3 totals 21 residues, both ends included. The CDR3 spells CAYGGYAISRQVFFGTGIKLF.

About this clone itself: The DNA is omitted, as the CDR3 cannot be located on it reliably, and the CDR3 follows TCRdb's listing. Called V gene: TRGV9; the J gene was not called. From its first to its last residue, the CDR3 has 27 amino acids. Germline values: CDR1 GITISATS, CDR2 ISYDGTV (reference sequence). CDR3 in amino acids: CACDVLGDTLSSWDTRQMFFGTGIKLF.

As concerns this clone: It is unclear where the CDR3 begins or ends on the DNA, so no DNA is shown, and the CDR3 is as TCRdb lists it. The J gene is uncalled and the V gene is TRGV9. Both ends counted, the CDR3 spans 24 residues. From germline, CDR1 is GITISATS and CDR2 ISYDGTV (reference sequence). The CDR3 loop is CACDPTGRSWDTRQMFFGTGIKLF.

Of note for this clone: It is unclear where the CDR3 begins or ends on the DNA, so no DNA is shown, and the CDR3 is as TCRdb lists it. The V gene corresponds to TRGV9; no J gene was called. Including both end residues, the CDR3 is 28 amino acids long. Germline CDR1 reads GITISATS; CDR2 reads ISYDGTV (reference sequence). CDR3: CACDMVLGDTQGSWDTRQMFFGTGIKLF.

This clone was seen a few times. The DNA is omitted, as the CDR3 cannot be located on it reliably, and the CDR3 follows TCRdb's listing. J gene calling gave no result, while the V gene is TRGV9. With termini counted, the CDR3 has 26 amino acids. Germline V gene data show CDR1 as GITISATS and CDR2 as ISYDGTV (reference sequence). The CDR3 protein is CACDTTGGLSSWDTRQMFFGTGIKLF.

Regarding this clone: No DNA is shown, since the ends of the CDR3 on it are uncertain; the CDR3 is the one TCRdb lists. The V gene call reads TRGV9; no J gene was called. The CDR3 is 28 residues long, ends included. CDR1 and CDR2 from the germline V gene are GITISATS and ISYDGTV (reference sequence). CDR3 in amino acids: CACDTPLGDTSSSWDTRQMFFGTGIKLF.

As to this clone: The limits of the CDR3 on the DNA are not certain, so only TCRdb's listed CDR3 is given. Here the V gene is TRGV9, but the J gene went uncalled. CDR1 GITISATS and CDR2 ISYDGTV come from the germline V gene (reference sequence). Both ends counted, the CDR3 spans 25 residues. The CDR3 loop is CACDTVLGSSWDTRQMFFGTGIKLF.

Of note for this clone: The DNA is left out, because the CDR3 cannot be placed on it with certainty; the CDR3 is given as TCRdb lists it. With the J gene uncalled, the V gene is TRGV9. The CDR3 contains 25 residues when both ends are counted. Germline-derived CDR1 and CDR2 are GITISATS and ISYDGTV (reference sequence). The CDR3 sequence is CACDTVGGYSWDTRQMFFGTGIKLF.

Comments on this clone: It is unclear where the CDR3 begins or ends on the DNA, so no DNA is shown, and the CDR3 is as TCRdb lists it. The V gene is TRGV9; the J gene was not called. The CDR3 totals 25 residues, both ends included. CDR1 is GITISATS and CDR2 is ISYDGTV in the germline V gene (reference sequence). The CDR3: CACDRLLGDPWDTRQMFFGTGIKLF.

The V gene is TRGV9; the J gene was not called. The CDR3 sequence is 14 residues long. Germline V CDR1 and CDR2: GITISATS, ISYDGTV (reference sequence). DNA of the CDR3: TGTGCCTGTGACGTACTGGGGGAGACAGCACAACTCTTCTTT. It codes for CACDVLGETAQLFF.

A remark on this clone: No DNA is shown, since the ends of the CDR3 on it are uncertain; the CDR3 is the one TCRdb lists. No J gene was assigned, while the V gene was called as TRGV9. The CDR3 has 25 residues if both end residues are counted. Germline CDR1 is GITISATS and CDR2 is ISYDGTV (reference sequence). The CDR3 loop is CACDSTGGYSWDTRQMFFGTGIKLF.

Concerning this clone: No DNA is shown, since the ends of the CDR3 on it are uncertain; the CDR3 is the one TCRdb lists. The V gene is TRGV9, but the J gene lacks a call. CDR1 is GITISATS, CDR2 ISYDGTV, per germline (reference sequence). The CDR3 length is 25 residues, termini included. The CDR3 region is CACDTGGYASWDTRQMFFGTGIKLF.

Of note for this clone: The DNA is omitted, as the CDR3 cannot be located on it reliably, and the CDR3 follows TCRdb's listing. The J gene was not called, though the V gene is TRGV9. CDR1 GITISATS and CDR2 ISYDGTV come from the germline V gene (reference sequence). The CDR3 spans 24 amino acids, including both terminal residues. The CDR3 sequence is CACDTTGGSWDTRQMFFGTGIKLF.

The J segment was not called; the V segment is TRGV9. Germline V lookup: CDR1 GITISATS, CDR2 ISYDGTV (reference sequence). The CDR3 loop spans 19 amino acids. This chain's CDR3 is CACDGITSSLGDTEAQLFF. CDR3 in DNA: TGTGCCTGTGACGGGATCACTTCCTCACTGGGGGATACAGAGGCACAACTCTTCTTT.

A note on this clone: The limits of the CDR3 on the DNA are not certain, so only TCRdb's listed CDR3 is given. J gene calling gave no result, while the V gene is TRGV9. CDR1 GITISATS and CDR2 ISYDGTV come from the germline V gene (reference sequence). With termini counted, the CDR3 has 27 amino acids. The CDR3 region is CAFRPRLTDKSSWDTRQMFFGTGIKLF.

A word on this clone: It is unclear where the CDR3 begins or ends on the DNA, so no DNA is shown, and the CDR3 is as TCRdb lists it. No J gene was named, though the V gene is TRGV9. Ends included, the CDR3 has 26 residues. Germline V gives CDR1 GITISATS, CDR2 ISYDGTV (reference sequence). The CDR3 sequence: CACDPVLGDTTRDTRQMFFGTGIKLF.

Comments on this clone: The DNA is left out, because the CDR3 cannot be placed on it with certainty; the CDR3 is given as TCRdb lists it. The V gene corresponds to TRGV9; no J gene was called. CDR1 GITISATS and CDR2 ISYDGTV come from the germline V gene (reference sequence). The CDR3 is 26 residues long, counting both termini. CDR3 sequence: CACDTLGGRLSWDTRQMFFGTGIKLF.

About this clone: The limits of the CDR3 on the DNA are not certain, so only TCRdb's listed CDR3 is given. V gene TRGV9 was called; the J gene was not. From germline, CDR1 is GITISATS and CDR2 ISYDGTV (reference sequence). The CDR3 is 25 residues long, ends included. CDR3 sequence: CACDSGGFSSWDTRQMFFGTGIKLF.

To note about this clone: The limits of the CDR3 on the DNA are not certain, so only TCRdb's listed CDR3 is given. With the J gene uncalled, the V gene is TRGV9. Ends included, the CDR3 has 26 residues. Germline-derived CDR1 and CDR2 are GITISATS and ISYDGTV (reference sequence). The CDR3 loop reads CACTAVLGARSWDTRQMFFGTGIKLF.

The V gene is given as TRGV9, and no J gene call is available. CDR3 size: 17 residues. The germline V gene encodes CDR1 GITISATS and CDR2 ISYDGTV (reference sequence). Written as DNA, the CDR3 is TGTGCCTGTGATAGACTGGGGGATAAAGGAAGGGCAGCACAACTCTTCTTT. It encodes CACDRLGDKGRAAQLFF.

Of note for this clone: No DNA is shown, since the ends of the CDR3 on it are uncertain; the CDR3 is the one TCRdb lists. The chain's CDR3 is CACDPLRRPSSWDTRQMFFGTGIKLF. The V gene corresponds to TRGV9; no J gene was called. A total of 26 residues make up the CDR3, ends included. The germline gives CDR1 GITISATS, CDR2 ISYDGTV (reference sequence).

With regard to this clone: No DNA is shown, since the ends of the CDR3 on it are uncertain; the CDR3 is the one TCRdb lists. Here the V gene is TRGV9, but the J gene went uncalled. The CDR3 spans 25 residues, counting both ends. Germline CDR1 reads GITISATS; CDR2 reads ISYDGTV (reference sequence). This CDR3 is CACDFTGGYFWDTRQMFFGTGIKLF.